This T cell receptor (beta chain) was retrieved from a study of cytomegalovirus exposure and HLA in healthy donors. Findings of the study overall: In vitro checks showed that a few CMV-associated chains really do target CMV antigens. Both high specificity and high sensitivity reportedly marked the classifier's diagnosis of cytomegalovirus status.

The PCR contained 60 Vbeta and 13 Jbeta primers. The data were produced by immunoSEQ multiplex PCR, yet TCRdb's version contains in-frame clones alone and is incomplete. Its table lists about 67,000 clones. As concerns this clone: Its antigen is unidentified.

The sequenced sample consisted of PBMCs. The source of this sequence is a woman in her thirties or forties in good health and CMV-seropositive.

The CDR3: CASSFGGSLSRDTQYF. CDR3 in DNA: TGCGCCAGCAGCTTCGGCGGGAGTCTCAGTCGGGATACGCAGTATTTT. The chain links TRBV5-1 to TRBJ2-3, with 7 bases matching TRBD2. From germline, CDR1 is SGHRS and CDR2 YFSETQ. J gave up 6 bases and V 2 bases, and 12 bases lay outside the gene matches. This CDR3 has 16 residues.